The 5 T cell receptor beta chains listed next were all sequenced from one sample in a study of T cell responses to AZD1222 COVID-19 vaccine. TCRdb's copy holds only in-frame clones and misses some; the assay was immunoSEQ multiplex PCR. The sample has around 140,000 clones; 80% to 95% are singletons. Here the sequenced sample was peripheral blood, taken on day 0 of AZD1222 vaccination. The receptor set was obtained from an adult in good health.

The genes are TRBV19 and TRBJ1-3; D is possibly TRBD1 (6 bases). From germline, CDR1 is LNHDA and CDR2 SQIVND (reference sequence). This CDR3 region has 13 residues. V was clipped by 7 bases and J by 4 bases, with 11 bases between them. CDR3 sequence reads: CASNRAPGNTIYF. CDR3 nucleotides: TGTGCCAGTAACAGGGCGCCCGGAAACACCATATATTTT.

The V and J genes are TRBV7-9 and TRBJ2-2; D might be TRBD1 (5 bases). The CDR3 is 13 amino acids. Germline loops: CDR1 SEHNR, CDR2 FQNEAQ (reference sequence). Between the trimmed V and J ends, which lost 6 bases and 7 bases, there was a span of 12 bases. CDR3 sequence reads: CASREVGVGELFF. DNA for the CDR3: TGTGCCAGCAGAGAAGTAGGGGTCGGGGAGCTGTTTTTT.

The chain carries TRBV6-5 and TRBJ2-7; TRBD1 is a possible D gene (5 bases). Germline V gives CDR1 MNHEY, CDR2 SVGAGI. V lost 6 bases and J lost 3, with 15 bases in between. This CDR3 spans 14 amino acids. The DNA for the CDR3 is TGTGCCAGCAGAAGGGGCTTAGCTGGCTACGAGCAGTACTTC. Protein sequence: CASRRGLAGYEQYF.

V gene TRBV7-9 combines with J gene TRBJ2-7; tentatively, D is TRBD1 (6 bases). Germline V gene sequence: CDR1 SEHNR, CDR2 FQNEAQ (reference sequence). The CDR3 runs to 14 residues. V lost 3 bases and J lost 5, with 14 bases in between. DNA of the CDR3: TGTGCCAGCAGCTTCCTGCAGGGGAAAGACGAGCAGTACTTC. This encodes CASSFLQGKDEQYF. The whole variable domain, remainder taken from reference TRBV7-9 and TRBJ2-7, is DTGVSQNPRHKITKRGQNVTFRCDPISEHNRLYWYRQTLGQGPEFLTYFQNEAQLEKSRLLSDRFSAERPKGSFSTLEIQRTEQGDSAMYLCASSFLQGKDEQYFGPGTRLTVT.

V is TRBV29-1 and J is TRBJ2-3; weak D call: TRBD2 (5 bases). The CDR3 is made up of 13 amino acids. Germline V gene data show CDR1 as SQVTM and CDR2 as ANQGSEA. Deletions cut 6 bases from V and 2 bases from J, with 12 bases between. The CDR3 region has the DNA TGCAGCGTCGCTAGCATTTACACAGATACGCAGTATTTT. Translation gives CSVASIYTDTQYF.